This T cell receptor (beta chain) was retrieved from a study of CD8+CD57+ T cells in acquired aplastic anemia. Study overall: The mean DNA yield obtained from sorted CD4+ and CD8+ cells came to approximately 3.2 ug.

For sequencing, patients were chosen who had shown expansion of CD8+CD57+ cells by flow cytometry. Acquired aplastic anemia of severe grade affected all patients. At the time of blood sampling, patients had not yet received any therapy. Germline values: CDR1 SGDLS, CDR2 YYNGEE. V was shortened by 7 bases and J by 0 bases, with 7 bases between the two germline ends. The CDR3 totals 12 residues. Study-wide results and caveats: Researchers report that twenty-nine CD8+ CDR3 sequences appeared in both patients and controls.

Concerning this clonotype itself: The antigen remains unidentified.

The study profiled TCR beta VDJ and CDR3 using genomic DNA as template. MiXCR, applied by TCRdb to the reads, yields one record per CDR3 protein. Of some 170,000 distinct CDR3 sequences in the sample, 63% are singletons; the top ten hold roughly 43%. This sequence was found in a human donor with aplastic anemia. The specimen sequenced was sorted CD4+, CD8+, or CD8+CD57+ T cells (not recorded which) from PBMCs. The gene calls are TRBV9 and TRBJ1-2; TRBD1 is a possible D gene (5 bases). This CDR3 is CASSGTNYGYTF. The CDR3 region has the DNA TGTGCCAGCTCAGGGACTAACTATGGCTACACCTTC.